This T cell receptor beta chain was captured by sequencing in a study of cytomegalovirus exposure and HLA in healthy donors. Clones were sequenced by immunoSEQ multiplex PCR, and TCRdb holds only the in-frame ones, with some missing. Among 40,000 to 60,000 clones listed, around 94% were seen once. As regards this clone: The antigen is not known.

The study, taken as a whole, reports: In the roughly 130 validation repertoires, a later analysis found that first-cohort TCR clusters tended to co-occur. According to reports, the classifier identified cytomegalovirus status with high specificity and sensitivity. In vitro testing confirmed three CMV-associated chains as specific for CMV antigens. It was fewer than 200 TCR beta chains that were listed as cytomegalovirus-associated.

V lost 5 bases and J 3 bases, leaving 8 bases between the germline ends. This CDR3 has 12 residues. Germline lookup yields CDR1 MDHEN and CDR2 SYDVKM. This chain joins TRBV28 and TRBJ2-7; D is ambiguous. The sequence was collected from a young woman in good health and CMV-seropositive. Sequencing was performed on PBMCs. The CDR3 here is CASSTYFYEQYF. DNA of the CDR3: TGTGCCAGCAGTACCTATTTCTACGAGCAGTACTTC.